This T cell receptor (beta chain) was captured in a study of T cell responses to AZD1222 COVID-19 vaccine. Worth noting for this clone: Its antigen is still unknown.

Study observations and caveats: It was only a handful of AZD1222 recipients who were seropositive at baseline.

Using immunoSEQ multiplex PCR, the repertoire was profiled, and TCRdb retains in-frame clones only, with some absent. This table has some 130,000 clones, approximately 85% appearing once. CDR1 is SGHDT, CDR2 YYEEEE, per germline. The CDR3 consists of 19 residues. The ends were cut back, 5 bases at V and 6 bases at J, with 29 bases in the middle. The origin of this receptor is an adult in good health. The V call is TRBV5-6, the J call TRBJ2-2; D is perhaps TRBD1 (6 bases). This material consisted of peripheral blood, taken on day 0 of AZD1222 vaccination. DNA for the CDR3: TGTGCCAGCAGTTATGTCCGGCAGGGGCTTTTATCGGGTGCCGGGGAGCTGTTTTTT. Encoded protein: CASSYVRQGLLSGAGELFF.